The 30 T cell receptor beta chains given below trace back to one sample, sequenced in a study of blood T cell repertoires in COVID-19. TCRdb's table, derived via immunoSEQ multiplex PCR, lists solely in-frame clones and lacks some. The sample holds tens of thousands of clones, around 83% seen once. The sample was peripheral blood. The receptors were gathered from a man older than 75 with acute or convalescent COVID-19.

The chain couples TRBV4-1 to TRBJ2-7; D gene uncertain. Deletions cut 4 bases from V and 0 bases from J, with 22 bases between. The germline V gene encodes CDR1 MGHRA and CDR2 YSYEKL. The CDR3 sequence is 18 residues long. CDR3 loop: CASSPRISVRRSSYEQYF. CDR3 sequence (DNA): TGCGCCAGCAGCCCCCGCATTTCGGTCCGCAGGTCCTCCTACGAGCAGTACTTC.

V gene TRBV7-9 combines with J gene TRBJ2-7; D may be TRBD1 (5 bases). Looked up from germline, CDR1 is SEHNR and CDR2 is FQNEAQ (reference sequence). Trimming took off 1 base at V and 5 bases at J, with 12 bases between the two ends. CDR3 length: 14 amino acids. The CDR3 nucleotides are TGTGCCAGCAGCTTAGGTTCAGGGTTCCACGAGCAGTACTTC. Protein: CASSLGSGFHEQYF.

The gene calls are TRBV5-1 and TRBJ2-7; possibly TRBD2 for D (5 bases). V lost 2 bases and J lost 2, with 23 bases in between. The germline V gene has CDR1 SGHRS and CDR2 YFSETQ. This CDR3 has 18 residues. The CDR3 DNA reads as TGCGCCAGCAGCTTCTCTAGCCGATTTACGGCAAGGGCCTACGAGCAGTACTTC. It is translated as CASSFSSRFTARAYEQYF.

The CDR3, as DNA: TGTGCCAGTAGTTCCATCCTACAGGGAAGAGGCAATCAGCCCCAGCATTTT. Amino acid sequence: CASSSILQGRGNQPQHF. The chain recombines TRBV19 with TRBJ1-5, with D perhaps matching TRBD1 (6 bases). Germline V CDR1 and CDR2: LNHDA, SQIVND (reference sequence). V lost 5 bases and J lost 2, with 19 bases in between. The CDR3 sequence is 17 residues long.

The count of this clone is one. The chain is built from TRBV3-1 (or the pseudogene TRBV3-2) and TRBJ1-4; D is perhaps TRBD1 (5 bases). Germline V lookup: CDR1 LGHDT, CDR2 YNNKEL (reference sequence). V lost 3 bases to trimming and J lost 8 bases, with 10 bases between them. The CDR3 totals 13 residues. The CDR3 sequence is CASSHRGWEKLFF. CDR3 DNA sequence: TGTGCCAGCAGCCATAGGGGTTGGGAAAAACTGTTTTTT.

Comments on this clone: Other DNA sequences from this sample encode an identical CDR3 as well. The genes are TRBV18 and TRBJ2-7, with 10 nucleotides matching TRBD2. The CDR3 loop spans 15 amino acids. The germline V gene has CDR1 KGHSH and CDR2 LQKENI. After removal of 0 bases from V and 2 bases from J, the junction contained 1 base not matched to a gene. The CDR3 loop is CASSPPSGGTYEQYF. In nucleotides, the CDR3 is TGTGCCAGCTCACCACCTAGCGGGGGGACCTACGAGCAGTACTTC.

The chain is built from TRBV15 and TRBJ2-3; tentative D call: TRBD2 (5 bases). Trimming left V 0 bases short and J 1 base short, with 17 bases between. The CDR3 runs 18 residues. In germline, CDR1 is LNHNV, CDR2 YYDKDF (reference sequence). The CDR3 spells CATSRDLLVGVGTDTQYF. CDR3 nucleotides: TGTGCCACCAGCAGAGATCTTTTGGTGGGAGTGGGCACAGATACGCAGTATTTT.

This clone was observed a single time. The gene calls are TRBV27 and TRBJ1-5, with no clear D. Deletions cut 8 bases from V and 3 bases from J, with 11 bases between. This CDR3 is 13 amino acids long. Germline assignment: CDR1 MNHEY and CDR2 SMNVEV (reference sequence). CDR3 sequence reads: CASRPGANQPQHF. CDR3 nucleotide sequence: TGTGCCAGCCGTCCCGGAGCCAATCAGCCCCAGCATTTT.

The chain couples TRBV6-5 to TRBJ1-2; 9 nucleotides line up with TRBD1. Germline assignment: CDR1 MNHEY and CDR2 SVGAGI. Germline trimming cut 7 bases from V and 5 bases from J; bases unmatched to any gene: 8. The CDR3 has 14 residues. The CDR3 here is CASTFAGTGYGYTF. CDR3 sequence (DNA): TGTGCCAGCACTTTCGCCGGGACAGGGTATGGCTACACCTTC.

The CDR3 reads CASTSVAGELNEQFF. CDR3 in DNA: TGTGCCAGCACCTCCGTAGCGGGAGAGTTGAATGAGCAGTTCTTC. The chain carries TRBV27 and TRBJ2-1, with 9 nucleotides matching TRBD2. Losses at the gene ends were 7 bases for V and 7 bases for J; bases not matched to a gene: 11. The CDR3 runs 15 residues. Looked up from germline, CDR1 is MNHEY and CDR2 is SMNVEV (reference sequence).

The sample holds one count of this clone. The chain links TRBV2 to TRBJ1-2; 9 bases agree with TRBD1. This CDR3 has 12 amino acids. V lost 11 bases to trimming and J lost 1 base; unmatched junction nucleotides: 2. The germline V gene has CDR1 SNHLY and CDR2 FYNNEI. The CDR3 is CAGDRDNYGYTF. DNA of the CDR3: TGTGCCGGGGACAGGGATAACTATGGCTACACCTTC.

This rearrangement joins TRBV30 to TRBJ1-5, with TRBD1 matching 10 bases. V was pared by 2 bases and J by 6 bases, with 4 bases of the junction left unmatched. The V gene's germline CDR1 is GTSNPN and CDR2 SVGIG (reference sequence). The CDR3 covers 14 residues. The CDR3 loop is CAWSWGQGTQPQHF. Written as DNA, the CDR3 is TGTGCCTGGAGTTGGGGACAGGGGACTCAGCCCCAGCATTTT. Full variable domain (rest looked up from reference TRBV30 and TRBJ1-5): SQTIHQWPATLVQPVGSPLSLECTVEGTSNPNLYWYRQAAGRGLQLLFYSVGIGQISSEVPQNLSASRPQDRQFILSSKKLLLSDSGFYLCAWSWGQGTQPQHFGDGTRLSIL.

The V gene is TRBV6-5, the J gene TRBJ2-3, with D possibly matching TRBD1 (6 bases). Germline values: CDR1 MNHEY, CDR2 SVGAGI. This CDR3 comprises 14 residues. Trimming shortened V by 7 bases and J by 2 bases, and 13 bases separated the two germline ends. For the CDR3, the DNA is TGTGCCAGCATTCCCGGGACACCCACAGATACGCAGTATTTT. As protein: CASIPGTPTDTQYF.

The rearrangement uses TRBV5-1 and TRBJ2-4, with 10 nucleotides matching TRBD1. Germline CDR1 and CDR2: SGHRS and YFSETQ. The ends lost 4 bases at V and 0 bases at J; junction bases unmatched: 16. The CDR3 has 20 residues. CDR3 loop: CASSPGPGTGALLAKNIQYF. In nucleotides, the CDR3 is TGCGCCAGCAGCCCGGGTCCCGGGACAGGGGCGCTTCTAGCCAAAAACATTCAGTACTTC.

This chain uses TRBV27 with TRBJ1-1; TRBD1 is a possible D gene (6 bases). The germline V gene has CDR1 MNHEY and CDR2 SMNVEV (reference sequence). V was shortened by 4 bases and J by 0 bases, with 12 bases between the two germline ends. The CDR3 sequence is 15 residues long. The CDR3 reads CASSSYGQMNTEAFF. The CDR3 nucleotides read TGTGCCAGCAGTTCCTACGGACAGATGAACACTGAAGCTTTCTTT.

The V gene is TRBV4-3, the J gene TRBJ2-1; TRBD2 is a possible D gene (6 bases). In germline, CDR1 is LGHNA, CDR2 YSLEER. V dropped 0 bases and J dropped 12 bases, with 15 bases sitting between them. The CDR3 runs 14 residues. The CDR3 DNA is TGCGCCAGCAGCCAAGACGGGGGTACCGCGTGGCAGTTCTTC. Residues: CASSQDGGTAWQFF.

The V call is TRBV2, the J call TRBJ1-4; the match to TRBD1 covers 8 bases. Germline CDR1 and CDR2: SNHLY and FYNNEI. The CDR3 has 13 residues. J was trimmed by 2 bases and V by 10 bases; bases with no gene match: 3. CDR3: CATDRGTNEKLFF. CDR3 in DNA: TGTGCCACTGACAGGGGTACTAATGAAAAACTGTTTTTT.

The chain is built from TRBV24-1 and TRBJ2-1; D perhaps matches TRBD2 (6 bases). Germline CDR1 KGHDR, CDR2 SFDVKD. The V gene lost 3 bases and the J gene lost 8 bases, with 10 bases spanning the gap. The CDR3 covers 13 residues. The CDR3 coding sequence is TGTGCCACCAGTGATCCTCCGGGGGATGAGCAGTTCTTC. Protein: CATSDPPGDEQFF.

The chain carries TRBV5-1 and TRBJ1-6; possibly TRBD1 for D (5 bases). The CDR3 extends over 16 amino acids. Trimming took off 0 bases at V and 7 bases at J, with 14 bases between the two ends. Germline CDR1 is SGHRS and CDR2 is YFSETQ. This CDR3 reads CASSLEGRVGNSPLHF. DNA of the CDR3: TGCGCCAGCAGCTTGGAGGGGCGAGTGGGGAATTCACCCCTCCACTTT.

The V gene is TRBV7-2, the J gene TRBJ1-2; the match to TRBD1 covers 7 bases. This CDR3 comprises 13 residues. Germline assignment: CDR1 SGHTA and CDR2 FQGNSA. The ends lost 5 bases at V and 2 bases at J; junction bases unmatched: 2. CDR3 protein: CASSPGQNYGYTF. In DNA, the CDR3 is TGTGCCAGCAGCCCGGGACAGAACTATGGCTACACCTTC.

J is TRBJ1-1 and V is TRBV7-9; 10 bases map to TRBD1. The J segment lost 4 bases and the V segment lost 5 bases, leaving 7 bases of the junction unmatched. The CDR3 has 15 amino acids. The germline gives CDR1 SEHNR, CDR2 FQNEAQ (reference sequence). CDR3 sequence reads: CASSPWTGGGTEAFF. The CDR3, as DNA: TGTGCCAGCAGCCCATGGACAGGGGGAGGCACTGAAGCTTTCTTT.

The rearrangement uses TRBV2 and TRBJ2-1, with TRBD2 matching over 9 bases. Per the germline V gene, CDR1 is SNHLY and CDR2 is FYNNEI. This CDR3 contains 17 residues. The V segment lost 4 bases and the J segment 5 bases; nucleotides outside the gene matches: 12. The CDR3 region has the DNA TGTGCCAGCAGTGGACTAGCGGCCCCCGTGTTCAACAATGAGCAGTTCTTC. It is translated as CASSGLAAPVFNNEQFF.

On this clone: The same CDR3 also results from other DNA sequences found in this sample. The genes are TRBV4-1 and TRBJ2-7, with 9 bases identical to TRBD1. CDR1 is MGHRA, CDR2 YSYEKL, per germline. The CDR3 runs to 15 residues. The J segment lost 3 bases and the V segment lost 3 bases, leaving 6 bases of the junction unmatched. The CDR3 region is CASSQIGQGNYEQYF. In DNA, the CDR3 is TGCGCCAGCAGCCAGATAGGACAGGGGAACTACGAGCAGTACTTC.

V is TRBV27 and J is TRBJ2-3; 8 bases are a match to TRBD2. The length of the CDR3 is 19 residues. Germline values: CDR1 MNHEY, CDR2 SMNVEV (reference sequence). J was trimmed by 0 bases and V by 4 bases; bases with no gene match: 15. This chain's CDR3 is CASSSGGGDSLSSTDTQYF. DNA for the CDR3: TGTGCCAGCAGTTCGGGGGGGGGCGACTCACTGTCTAGCACAGATACGCAGTATTTT.

The chain has TRBV6-5 and TRBJ1-5; D is ambiguous. This CDR3 is built from 15 residues. V gave up 5 bases and J gave up 0 bases, with 11 bases separating them. Germline CDR1 reads MNHEY; CDR2 reads SVGAGI. For the CDR3, the DNA is TGTGCCAGCAGTCCCTCCCGTGTTAGCAATCAGCCCCAGCATTTT. Translation: CASSPSRVSNQPQHF.

The rearrangement joins TRBV28 to TRBJ1-4; TRBD1 might be the D (5 bases). Looked up from germline, CDR1 is MDHEN and CDR2 is SYDVKM. The CDR3 runs 15 residues. V dropped 3 bases and J dropped 6 bases, with 14 bases sitting between them. CDR3 DNA: TGTGCCAGCAGTTTTGCCCAGGGTTTTGATGAAAAACTGTTTTTT. It translates to CASSFAQGFDEKLFF.

This chain uses TRBV12-3 or TRBV12-4 with TRBJ2-5; tentatively, D is TRBD2 (6 bases). The CDR3 runs 13 residues. Trimming left V 5 bases short and J 5 bases short, with 12 bases between. CDR3 bases: TGTGCCAGCAGTGGAGGGGTGCACGAGACCCAGTACTTC. This encodes CASSGGVHETQYF.

The chain links TRBV6-5 to TRBJ1-1, with D maybe TRBD1 (5 bases). Germline CDR1 and CDR2: MNHEY and SVGAGI. The V end was cut by 6 bases, the J end by 5 bases, with 16 bases between. This CDR3 contains 14 residues. DNA for the CDR3: TGTGCCAGCAGCCGCAGCAGGGTGGGGACTGAAGCTTTCTTT. This gives the protein CASSRSRVGTEAFF.

The chain joins TRBV29-1 to TRBJ1-1, with TRBD1 matching 7 bases. J gave up 5 bases and V 2 bases, and 11 bases lay outside the gene matches. This CDR3 contains 15 residues. Germline lookup yields CDR1 SQVTM and CDR2 ANQGSEA. The CDR3 loop reads CSVENSRGLGTEAFF. As DNA, the CDR3 is TGCAGCGTTGAAAATTCTAGGGGGCTAGGGACTGAAGCTTTCTTT. Combining the CDR3 with reference TRBV29-1 and TRBJ1-1 gives the whole variable domain SAVISQKPSRDICQRGTSLTIQCQVDSQVTMMFWYRQQPGQSLTLIATANQGSEATYESGFVIDKFPISRPNLTFSTLTVSNMSPEDSSIYLCSVENSRGLGTEAFFGQGTRLTVV.

The chain carries TRBV29-1 and TRBJ2-2, with a possible D match to TRBD1 (5 bases). Germline V gives CDR1 SQVTM, CDR2 ANQGSEA. CDR3 size: 13 residues. Trimming removed 7 bases at V and 3 bases at J, with 12 bases between. The CDR3 is CSALKGDTGELFF. CDR3 nucleotides: TGCAGCGCACTGAAAGGGGACACCGGGGAGCTGTTTTTT.